This TCR beta chain was captured by sequencing in a study of graft-versus-host responses after intestinal transplantation. Study as a whole: Each of the recipients got a multivisceral, liver-intestinal, or isolated intestinal transplant. Points from the study as a whole: Recipient bone marrow held GvH clones, some seen earlier in ileum or blood.

Only in-frame clones appear in the TCRdb table, and some are missing; sequencing was by immunoSEQ multiplex PCR. The sample has more than 95,000 clones, over 75% seen once. Germline loops: CDR1 SGHTA, CDR2 FQGNSA. The CDR3 has 14 residues. The V and J ends lost 6 bases and 1 base respectively, with 12 bases between them. With respect to this clone: Its antigen is unknown.

The chain joins TRBV7-2 to TRBJ1-1; D possibly corresponds to TRBD1 (6 bases). The source was unstimulated CD4+ T cells sorted from spleen or lymph node cells, collected before intestinal transplant. The sequence was obtained from a human donor who received an intestinal transplant. CDR3 loop: CASSLAGANTEAFF. DNA for the CDR3: TGTGCCAGCAGTCTAGCAGGGGCGAACACTGAAGCTTTCTTT.